This is a list of T cell receptor beta chains from one sample in a study of tumor-infiltrating lymphocytes in oesophageal squamous cell carcinoma. TCRdb reprocessed the PCR reads with MiXCR, giving one entry per CDR3 protein. The table records over 20,000 distinct CDR3 sequences, more than 30% of them present only once. The sample taken for sequencing was esophageal tumor tissue. The receptors originated from a male donor with esophageal squamous cell carcinoma. Both conserved end residues are part of each CDR3. A D gene is named only where the DNA matches it firmly. Part of the rows lack a size; the others show once, few, many or a class for expanded clones.

j_call d_call clone_size v_call cdr3_nt cdr3_aa
TRBJ1-3 NA NA TRBV5-1 TGCGCCAGCAGCATGGACAGAAGCTCTGGAAACACCATATATTTT CASSMDRSSGNTIYF
TRBJ1-6 TRBD1 NA TRBV7-2 TGTGCCAGCAGCTTATTGAGGACAGGGATTTCACCCCTCCACTTT CASSLLRTGISPLHF
TRBJ2-5 TRBD1 NA TRBV10-3 TGTGCCATCAGTTTCCCGGGGACAGGGGCCGCGAACACCGGGGAGCTGTATTTT CAISFPGTGAANTGELYF
TRBJ2-5 TRBD1 many TRBV12-3/TRBV12-4 TGTGCCAGCAGTTTATGGGGACAGGGGGCGAGGGATGGTCGGGAGACCCAGTACTTC CASSLWGQGARDGRETQYF
TRBJ1-1 NA few TRBV7-2 TGTGCCAGCAGCTTATCCGGAAGTGTTTGGAACACTGAAGCTTTCTTT CASSLSGSVWNTEAFF
TRBJ2-1 TRBD1 many TRBV6-1 TGTGCCAGCAGTTTCACAGGGGGCAATGAGCAGTTCTTC CASSFTGGNEQFF
TRBJ1-1 TRBD1 few TRBV19 TGTGCCAGTAGTATGCGGACAGGTCTGTGGAACACTGAAGCTTTCTTT CASSMRTGLWNTEAFF
TRBJ2-7 NA many TRBV6-4 TGTGCCAGCAGCACACGCAGGGCGTGGGTGTACGAGCAGTACTTC CASSTRRAWVYEQYF
TRBJ2-5 TRBD1 many TRBV4-1 TGCGCCAGCAGCCAACCGGGACAGGGGTCAGAGACCCAGTACTTC CASSQPGQGSETQYF
TRBJ2-1 NA NA TRBV7-6 TGTGCCAGCAGCTTAGGTCCGGGAAGCTCCTACGAGCAGTTCTTC CASSLGPGSSYEQFF
TRBJ2-1 TRBD2 NA TRBV10-1 TGCGCCAGCAGTGATCCTCGACTAGCTCGGAATGAGCAGTTCTTC CASSDPRLARNEQFF
TRBJ1-1 NA NA TRBV28 TGTGCCAGCAGACGTGTGGGGGACACTGAAGCTTTCTTT CASRRVGDTEAFF
TRBJ2-7 NA few TRBV27 TGTGCCAGCAGCTACCGACGGAGCTCCTACGAGCAGTACTTC CASSYRRSSYEQYF
TRBJ2-7 TRBD1 NA TRBV7-2 TGTGCCAGCAGCTTAATTGGGACAGCATCCTACAATGAGCAGTACTTC CASSLIGTASYNEQYF
TRBJ2-7 NA many TRBV12-3/TRBV12-4 TGTGCCAGCAGTATCTCGGGGGGCCCCTACGAGCAGTACTTC CASSISGGPYEQYF
TRBJ2-1 TRBD2 many TRBV27 TGTGCCAGCAGTCTCACTAGCGGAGCACTCTACAATGAGCAGTTCTTC CASSLTSGALYNEQFF
TRBJ2-1 NA many TRBV11-3 TGTGCCAGCAGCTCGAACGTGGCTAGCTCCTACAATGAGCAGTTCTTC CASSSNVASSYNEQFF
TRBJ2-3 TRBD2 many TRBV7-9 TGTGCCAGCAGCTTGCGGGAGGGCCCAGATACGCAGTATTTT CASSLREGPDTQYF
TRBJ2-7 TRBD2 NA TRBV7-2 TGTGCCAGCAGCTCGACCCGGACTAGCGGGAGGGCCCTCTCCTACGAGCAGTACTTC CASSSTRTSGRALSYEQYF
TRBJ1-4 TRBD1 NA TRBV9 TGTGCCAGCAGCGTAGGGAGCGGGACAGGGACTAATGAAAAACTGTTTTTT CASSVGSGTGTNEKLFF
TRBJ1-6 NA medium-sized TRBV7-2 TGTGCCAGCAGCTCTAGGAAGATTTATAATTCACCCCTCCACTTC CASSSRKIYNSPLHF
TRBJ2-5 NA NA TRBV4-2 TGTGCCAGCAGCCAAGATCAGGAGGGTAGTGAGACCCAGTACTTC CASSQDQEGSETQYF
TRBJ2-7 NA many TRBV11-2 TGTGCCAGCAGCTTAGGTGTGGGAGAATACGAGCAGTACTTC CASSLGVGEYEQYF